Listed below are T cell receptor beta chains from one sample, sequenced in a study of CD8 T cells in ankylosing spondylitis. TCRdb independently ran MiXCR on the 5' RACE reads; one entry per CDR3 protein. The sample contains about 330,000 distinct CDR3 sequences, approximately 8.2% of which appear only once. The sequenced sample consisted of blood, either unsorted or a sorted T cell fraction (not recorded which). The receptors shown here come from a male donor with ankylosing spondylitis. Both conserved end residues are part of each CDR3. The order of the fields is D gene, CDR3 length, J gene, V gene, clone size, CDR3 protein. The D gene is left open where the match is weak. Clone size is stated in some rows and not others, as once, few, many or a class when expanded.

>.|13|TRBJ1-1|TRBV12-5|many
CASVPDRNTEAFF
>TRBD2|14|TRBJ2-1|TRBV29-1|many
CSVIREASYNEQFF
>.|17|TRBJ2-2|TRBV7-2|many
CASSLRGIRVGTGELFF
>.|15|TRBJ2-7|TRBV5-1|.
CASSLAGVPSTEQYF
>TRBD2|15|TRBJ2-3|TRBV4-1|few
CASSRPGGGGDTQYF
>TRBD1|16|TRBJ2-3|TRBV27|few
CASSESLTGDLDTQYF
>TRBD1|13|TRBJ2-2|TRBV25-1|many
CASRDRVTGELFF
>TRBD1|13|TRBJ2-7|TRBV27|.
CASSWDRDHEQYF
>TRBD2|14|TRBJ2-2|TRBV9|few
CASTGLANTGELFF
>TRBD1|17|TRBJ2-2|TRBV5-1|.
CASSHGQGSAGTGELFF
>TRBD1|14|TRBJ2-5|TRBV20-1|few
CSVFSGTGVETQYF
>.|13|TRBJ2-3|TRBV7-2|few
CASSFIATDTQYF
>.|17|TRBJ2-6|TRBV9|few
CASRAGTAVSGANVLTF
>TRBD1|14|TRBJ1-1|TRBV29-1|few
CSVEARTGASEAFF
>.|17|TRBJ2-6|TRBV28|many
CASSRTTNRAGANVLTF
>TRBD1|17|TRBJ2-5|TRBV28|few
CASSLLAGGVHQETQYF
>TRBD2|15|TRBJ2-7|TRBV7-2|few
CASSRQGTSAYEQYF
>.|14|TRBJ2-2|TRBV7-2|many
CASSLEVNTGELFF
>.|15|TRBJ2-3|TRBV9|.
CASSVAMRSTDTQYF
>.|14|TRBJ1-1|TRBV29-1|few
CSVDRFGGGTEAFF
>.|14|TRBJ1-2|TRBV6-1|.
CASSATGPTEGYPF
>TRBD1|15|TRBJ1-2|TRBV28|.
CASSPTTGANYGYTF
>.|15|TRBJ2-1|TRBV3-1|many
CASSQLQGIEDEQFF
>TRBD1|15|TRBJ2-3|TRBV6-4|few
CASSAGQGFTDTQYF
>.|17|TRBJ2-3|TRBV28|many
CASRTTFIAVRGDTQYF
>TRBD1|13|TRBJ2-5|TRBV20-1|few
CSAGTGGVETQYF
>.|14|TRBJ1-4|TRBV30|few
CAWRGAQTNEKLFF
>.|13|TRBJ2-4|TRBV5-1|many
CASSLETENIQYF
>TRBD2|16|TRBJ2-1|TRBV4-1|few
CASSQDPLAGVGEQFF
>TRBD1|13|TRBJ1-4|TRBV6-1|many
CASGRTGEGKLFF
>.|14|TRBJ1-5|TRBV28|few
CASNKNPGVQPQHF
>TRBD1|13|TRBJ1-4|TRBV20-1|many
CSAHGQGREKLFF
>TRBD1|14|TRBJ2-7|TRBV5-1|.
CASSSTGDMYEQYF
>TRBD1|14|TRBJ2-7|TRBV20-1|few
CSAGRGTGVGEQYF
>TRBD2|14|TRBJ2-1|TRBV5-1|many
CASSEVLAGGEQFF
>.|15|TRBJ2-3|TRBV12-3/TRBV12-4|few
CASSEDGASTDTQYF
>.|17|TRBJ1-3|TRBV7-9|.
CASSLGWTVYSGNTIYF
>.|15|TRBJ1-6|TRBV6-5|.
CASSYSGRLNSPLHF
>.|15|TRBJ2-7|TRBV29-1|many
CSVEKAGDSPYEQYF
>.|13|TRBJ2-7|TRBV20-1|.
CSARDGGRHEQYF
>TRBD2|14|TRBJ2-7|TRBV25-1|.
CASSGTSGSPEQYF
>.|13|TRBJ2-3|TRBV6-1|.
CASLRGRTDTQYF
>TRBD2|15|TRBJ2-3|TRBV20-1|.
CSAGGTSGFTDTQYF
>.|15|TRBJ2-2|TRBV7-6|few
CASSPRRPSTGELFF
>TRBD1|15|TRBJ1-5|TRBV9|.
CASTRDRADNQPQHF
>TRBD2|13|TRBJ2-7|TRBV29-1|many
CSVAPSGSYEQYF
>TRBD1|13|TRBJ2-5|TRBV2|.
CASRDRGGETQYF
>TRBD1|15|TRBJ2-1|TRBV5-1|.
CASSWTGGALNGQFF
>.|12|TRBJ1-5|TRBV20-1|.
CSARQLNQPQHF
>TRBD2|18|TRBJ2-3|TRBV27|few
CASSRGTSKAAITGTQYF
>.|13|TRBJ2-3|TRBV7-2|few
CASSATTLDTQYF
>.|17|TRBJ2-1|TRBV4-3|.
CASSRLGSGDQGVEQFF
>.|12|TRBJ2-7|TRBV29-1|few
CSVRTGTYEQYF
>.|15|TRBJ2-3|TRBV10-3|few
CAISDPSAGSDTQYF
>TRBD2|15|TRBJ2-3|TRBV2|.
CASSSRSGIPDTQYF
>TRBD2|15|TRBJ2-1|TRBV19|few
CASIRTSGSYNEQFF
>.|14|TRBJ2-1|TRBV3-1|few
CASSQESGGNEQFF
>TRBD1|15|TRBJ2-1|TRBV6-5|few
CASSSRDRGQGEQFF